This is a list of T cell receptor beta chains from one sample in a study of patients and donors after allogeneic stem cell transplantation. Each CDR3 protein gets one entry after TCRdb re-called the RT-PCR reads with MiXCR. In the table there are around 82,000 distinct CDR3 sequences, approximately 5% of which are singletons. Sample: blood, either unsorted or a sorted T cell fraction (not recorded which). The receptors here all came from a human donor who was either an allogeneic HSCT recipient or a stem cell or donor lymphocyte infusion donor (not recorded which). It is not recorded whose cells these are; they may come from a transplant donor. Both conserved end residues are part of each CDR3. The order of the fields is V gene, clone size, J gene, D gene, CDR3 length, CDR3 protein, CDR3 DNA. A D gene is named only where the DNA matches it firmly. Size is stated as once, few, many or a size class.

TRBV5-1,many,TRBJ2-2,NA,15,CASSPKFGGAGELFF,TGCGCCAGCAGCCCCAAATTCGGAGGGGCCGGGGAGCTGTTTTTT
TRBV29-1,many,TRBJ1-1,NA,15,CSVSQGWAMNTEAFF,TGCAGCGTTTCACAGGGATGGGCGATGAACACTGAAGCTTTCTTT
TRBV7-9,many,TRBJ2-7,TRBD2,15,CASTLAGVPPYEQYF,TGTGCCAGCACCCTAGCGGGAGTTCCCCCCTACGAGCAGTACTTC
TRBV7-9,many,TRBJ1-6,NA,15,CASSSRGGDNSPLHF,TGTGCCAGCAGCTCCAGGGGCGGGGACAATTCACCCCTCCACTTT
TRBV3-1,many,TRBJ1-6,NA,14,CASSHGRGNSPLHF,TGTGCCAGCAGCCACGGTAGGGGAAATTCACCCCTCCACTTT
TRBV11-2,many,TRBJ1-1,NA,12,CASSWSSTEAFF,TGTGCCAGCAGCTGGTCGTCCACTGAAGCTTTCTTT
TRBV6-6,few,TRBJ2-5,NA,13,CASSYGPVETQYF,TGTGCCAGCAGTTACGGTCCGGTGGAGACCCAGTACTTC
TRBV20-1,many,TRBJ1-2,NA,14,CSARDFRTDYGYTF,TGCAGTGCTAGAGATTTTAGGACCGACTATGGCTACACCTTC
TRBV6-1,many,TRBJ2-3,NA,14,CASSAATGADTQYF,TGTGCCAGCAGTGCCGCTACGGGGGCAGATACGCAGTATTTT
TRBV20-1,many,TRBJ2-7,NA,15,CSATESSTGLYEQYF,TGCAGTGCTACAGAGTCGTCGACAGGCCTCTACGAGCAGTACTTC